This T cell receptor (beta chain) was documented in a study of Ad26.COV2.S vaccination and SARS-CoV-2 variants. General study findings and limits: Responses of spike-specific T cells (both CD8+ and CD4+) reportedly showed substantial breadth after vaccination. The TCR breadth and depth analyses may have produced an underestimate of total T cell responses.

As to treatment: around 19 received Ad26.COV2.S at low or high dose, single or two shots; about 5 received placebo; per-sample allocation not given. Each sample was drawn 63 days after the first injection (of vaccine or placebo). The shot given was an Ad26 vector that makes Wuhan-strain SARS-CoV-2 spike. Remarks on this clone: Antigen specificity is unknown.

Trimming removed 10 bases at V and 9 bases at J, with 28 bases between. The length of the CDR3 is 15 residues. The germline gives CDR1 SGHTA, CDR2 FQGTGA. Sequencing used immunoSEQ multiplex PCR; TCRdb keeps in-frame clones, though not all of them. The sample has about 350,000 clones; roughly 90% are singletons. The sequencing here drew on peripheral blood, taken in a trial of Ad26.COV2.S vaccine versus placebo. This chain uses TRBV7-3 with TRBJ2-7, with D possibly being TRBD1 (6 bases). This clonotype originated in a person aged 18-65 years who received the Ad26.COV2.S COVID-19 vaccine or a placebo. The CDR3 region has the DNA TGTGCCAACCCGAGGGTAGGACAGTCAGGTTTAGGGCAGTACTTC. Translated, it gives CANPRVGQSGLGQYF.